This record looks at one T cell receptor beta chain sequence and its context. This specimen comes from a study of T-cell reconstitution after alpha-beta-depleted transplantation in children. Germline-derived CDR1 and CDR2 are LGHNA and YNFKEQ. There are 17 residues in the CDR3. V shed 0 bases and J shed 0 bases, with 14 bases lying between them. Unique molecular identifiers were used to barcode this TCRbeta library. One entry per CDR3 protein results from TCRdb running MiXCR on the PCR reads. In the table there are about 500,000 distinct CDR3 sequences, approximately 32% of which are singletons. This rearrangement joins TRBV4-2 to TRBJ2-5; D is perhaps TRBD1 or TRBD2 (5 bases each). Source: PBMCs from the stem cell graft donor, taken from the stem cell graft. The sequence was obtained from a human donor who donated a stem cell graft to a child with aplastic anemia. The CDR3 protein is CASSQDVGTSYQETQYF. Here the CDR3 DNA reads TGTGCCAGCAGCCAAGATGTTGGGACCTCGTACCAAGAGACCCAGTACTTC.